This T cell receptor (beta chain) originates from a study of blood T cell repertoires in COVID-19. At the level of the study: Acute and convalescent COVID-19 samples came from the United States, Italy and Spain. The analysed material was cDNA or gDNA that came from T cells, B-cell-depleted T cells, or PBMCs.

Deletions cut 4 bases from V and 8 bases from J, with 21 bases between. The CDR3 consists of 15 residues. Per the germline V gene, CDR1 is SGHNT and CDR2 is YYREEE (reference sequence). As handled by the study authors: Estimation of nucleated cell counts was performed using reference gene primer amplification. Profiled with immunoSEQ multiplex PCR; TCRdb holds only in-frame clones, not every one. V and J calls and clone size follow that table, whereas D and trimming were derived from the DNA. The sample shows around 70,000 clones, about nine tenths of them seen only once. The rearrangement joins TRBV5-4 to TRBJ1-2; tentatively, D is TRBD1 (6 bases). This sequence originates from an elderly woman with active or convalescent COVID-19. Input material: peripheral blood. This CDR3 is CASSRARQDVAGYTF. The DNA for the CDR3 is TGTGCCAGCAGCAGGGCCCGACAGGACGTTGCCGGCTACACCTTC.